This T cell receptor (beta chain) was identified in a study of blood T cell repertoires in COVID-19. The wider study: Sample material is recorded as cDNA or gDNA derived from T cells, B-cell-depleted T cells, or PBMCs.

The trim removed 6 bases at V and 7 bases at J, leaving 7 bases unmatched. The V gene's germline CDR1 is MNHEY and CDR2 SVGAGI. CDR3 length: 14 amino acids. Original data processing: Reference gene primer amplification gave nucleated cell count estimates. Some clones are missing from TCRdb's copy, which holds only in-frame ones; the method was immunoSEQ multiplex PCR. V, J and clone size are taken as reported in that table, and D and trimming were inferred from the DNA itself. The data show about 67,000 clones, with around 87% seen just once and under 6.5% held by the top ten. This clone was counted a few times.

This receptor was obtained from a man aged 50-59 years with active COVID-19. Sequenced: peripheral blood. This sequence joins TRBV6-5 and TRBJ1-5; 9 bases match TRBD1. CDR3 amino acids: CASSARTGVQPQHF. The CDR3 DNA follows: TGTGCCAGCAGCGCTCGGACAGGGGTGCAGCCCCAGCATTTT.